The clone carrying this T cell receptor (beta chain) was detected once. The antigen remains unidentified. This specimen belongs to a study of OX40 agonist ivuxolimab in advanced cancers. In the study overall: Patients received the agonistic anti-OX40 (CD134) antibody ivuxolimab. Prior therapy, whether anti-PD-1, anti-PD-L1 or anti-CTLA-4, was allowed, and about 39% had some. The study, taken as a whole, reports: Expanded peripheral T cells had an undetermined antigen specificity.

This CDR3 has 15 amino acids. Germline V gene sequence: CDR1 MGHRA, CDR2 YSYEKL. Trimming pared 4 bases from V and 3 bases from J, leaving 13 bases between. Data came from immunoSEQ multiplex PCR; TCRdb stores just in-frame clones and leaves some out. The table shows more than 55,000 clones, with roughly 88% occurring only once. The sequencing here drew on CD4+ or CD8+ T cells sorted from blood, taken in a trial of the OX40 agonist ivuxolimab. The origin of this receptor is an adult with an advanced solid tumor such as melanoma, head and neck, liver or kidney cancer. The chain carries TRBV4-1 and TRBJ1-5; tentatively, D is TRBD1 (5 bases). CDR3 nucleotides: TGCGCCAGCAGCCCCGTTGGGGCTCTCAATCAGCCCCAGCATTTT. It is translated as CASSPVGALNQPQHF.